This T cell receptor beta chain originates from a study of identical twins. There are 10 residues in the CDR3. CDR1 is LNHNV, CDR2 YYDKDF, per germline (reference sequence). The ends were cut back, 5 bases at V and 7 bases at J, with 2 bases in the middle. This clonotype was picked up many times. The antigen is unknown. TCRdb passed the 5' RACE reads through MiXCR, listing each CDR3 protein once. The sample carries 700,000 or so distinct CDR3 sequences, around 20% recorded once. Whole-study results and caveats: Rather than following the same donors, the conclusions depended on cross-sectional statistical analysis.

This same sample was also taken into another study, of T cells expressing NK-cell markers. From that report: Obtained from sorted CD3+CD56+NKG2C+, CD3+CD56+NKG2C- and CD3+CD56-NKG2C+ T cells were the TCR beta repertoires.

Source material: PBMCs. This receptor was identified in a woman aged 18-29 years in good health. The V and J genes are TRBV15 and TRBJ1-4, with D uncertain. CDR3 protein: CATSREKLFF. CDR3 DNA: TGTGCCACCAGCCGTGAAAAACTGTTTTTT.